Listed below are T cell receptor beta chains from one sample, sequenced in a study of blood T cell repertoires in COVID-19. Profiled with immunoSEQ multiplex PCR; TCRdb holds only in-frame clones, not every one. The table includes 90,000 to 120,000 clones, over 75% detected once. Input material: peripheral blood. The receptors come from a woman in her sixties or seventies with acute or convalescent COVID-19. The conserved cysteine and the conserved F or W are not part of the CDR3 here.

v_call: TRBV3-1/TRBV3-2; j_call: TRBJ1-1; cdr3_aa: ASSLREAKTEAF
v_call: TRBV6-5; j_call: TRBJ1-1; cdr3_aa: ASRLDRASTEAF
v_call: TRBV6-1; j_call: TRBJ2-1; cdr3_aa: ASSARGTSGRNEQF
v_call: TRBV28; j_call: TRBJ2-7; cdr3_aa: ASSSDISSYEQY
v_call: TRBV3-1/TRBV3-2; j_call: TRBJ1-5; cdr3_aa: ASSQGQFFSNQPQH
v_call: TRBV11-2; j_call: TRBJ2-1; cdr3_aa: ASSSWAGANNEQF
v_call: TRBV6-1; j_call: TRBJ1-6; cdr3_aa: ASSEVGGSSYNSPLH
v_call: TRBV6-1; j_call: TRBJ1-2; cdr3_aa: ASSEGGGWNYGYT
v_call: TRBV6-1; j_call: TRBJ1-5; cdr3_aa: ASSEAAGVYQPQH
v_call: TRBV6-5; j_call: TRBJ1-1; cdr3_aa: ASSYLGEGVTEAF
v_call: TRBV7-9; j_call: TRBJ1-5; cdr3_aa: ASSLERQGKENQPQH
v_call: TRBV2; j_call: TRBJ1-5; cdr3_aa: ASRAGQNYQPQH
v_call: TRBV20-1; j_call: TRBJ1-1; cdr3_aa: SARGDTEAF
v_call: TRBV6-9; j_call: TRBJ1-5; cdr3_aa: ASSYSAKGDNQPQH
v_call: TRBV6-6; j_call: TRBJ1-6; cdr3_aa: ASSPVDYPTPEAFFTLH
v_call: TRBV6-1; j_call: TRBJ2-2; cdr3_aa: ASSLTGKMF
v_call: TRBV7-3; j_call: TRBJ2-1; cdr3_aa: ASSEGRLNEQF